This paragraph reports one T cell receptor (beta chain). Its target is not known. This record belongs to a study of T cell responses to AZD1222 COVID-19 vaccine. General study results and limits: Two AZD1222 doses significantly raised spike-specific TCR breadth and depth over controls. The study reported that nearly half of spike-specific TCRs target unmutated variant regions.

The data were produced by immunoSEQ multiplex PCR, yet TCRdb's version contains in-frame clones alone and is incomplete. The table includes about 120,000 clones, roughly 90% detected once. Germline lookup yields CDR1 SGDLS and CDR2 YYNGEE. This CDR3 has 13 residues. The ends were cut back, 1 base at V and 5 bases at J, with 10 bases in the middle. The material sequenced was peripheral blood, taken 28 days after the second dose of the MenACWY control vaccine. The TCR sequence derives from an adult who received the MenACWY meningococcal vaccine as a control. The rearrangement uses TRBV9 and TRBJ2-7, with D possibly TRBD1 on 6 matching bases. This CDR3 is CASSVTGFHEQYF. CDR3 DNA sequence: TGTGCCAGCAGCGTAACAGGGTTCCACGAGCAGTACTTC.